This T cell receptor (beta chain) was captured by sequencing in a study of control samples from healthy donors and cancer patients. TCRdb's table, derived via immunoSEQ multiplex PCR, lists solely in-frame clones and lacks some. The table includes some 140,000 clones, roughly 90% detected once. Germline V gene lookup returns CDR1 MNHEY and CDR2 SMNVEV (reference sequence). Trimming left V 7 bases short and J 2 bases short, with 17 bases between. This CDR3 has 15 residues. This sequence joins TRBV27 and TRBJ1-2, with D possibly TRBD1 on 6 matching bases. The sequence derives from a man aged 25 to 40 in good health. Sequencing was done on a sample of blood. The CDR3 here is CASKVGFDRNYGYTF. Here the CDR3 DNA reads TGTGCCAGCAAAGTCGGTTTTGACAGGAACTATGGCTACACCTTC.